This record looks at one T cell receptor (beta chain) sequence and its context. Its antigen remains unknown. The J segment lost 5 bases and the V segment lost 6 bases, leaving 6 bases of the junction unmatched. Germline values: CDR1 DFQATT, CDR2 SNEGSKA (reference sequence). The CDR3 has 14 residues. The sample comes from a study of T-cell memory formation after mild COVID-19. TCRdb used MiXCR to reprocess the 5' RACE reads, holding one entry per CDR3 protein. The profile shows over 70,000 distinct CDR3 sequences, over 12% of them singletons. Regarding the study as a whole: The CD4+ clones that contracted clustered mainly within CM and EM, and the CD8+ clones concentrated in EMRA. From day 15 to 85, contracting clones were balanced between CD4 and CD8, whereas later expanders leaned toward CD4+.

The sequence was obtained from a man younger than 30 who had mild COVID-19 (a few samples of this study predate the infection). Cell type and time point are not known. Sequencing was performed on PBMCs or a T cell subset sorted from them (not recorded which). The rearrangement joins TRBV20-1 to TRBJ1-4, with TRBD1 matching over 10 bases. This CDR3 is CSAESTGGNEKLFF. Here the CDR3 DNA reads TGCAGTGCGGAGTCGACAGGGGGCAATGAAAAACTGTTTTTT.